The TCR beta chain described here comes from a study of T cell repertoires in cytomegalovirus infection. On the study more broadly: CMV epitopes, recently identified HLA-C-restricted and well-studied HLA-B-restricted, were used. Study-wide results and limits: Clonotypes of TCR beta that were HLA-C-restricted and CMV-specific dominated the ex vivo response. The study identified carriers of CMV plus the relevant HLA from cumulative public TCR beta family frequency.

This clonotype was seen only a few times. Its antigen is unidentified. The V and J ends lost 7 bases and 1 base, in that order; junction bases with no gene match: 7. The length of the CDR3 is 15 residues. TCRdb reprocessed the reads via MiXCR and lists one record per CDR3 protein. Counted here are approximately 1,000,000 distinct CDR3 sequences, less than 35% occurring once; the ten biggest clones make up more than 13%. This chain uses TRBV12-3 or TRBV12-4 with TRBJ2-3; 8 bases are a match to TRBD2. The input for sequencing was cultured CD8+ T cells from PBMCs, taken from culture after CMV antigen stimulation. The receptor's source is a human donor in good health (CMV status not recorded). Some clones in this sample may be carry-over from other donors' samples. The CDR3 reads CASNIIGGGTDTQYF. For the CDR3, the DNA is TGTGCCAGCAATATAATCGGGGGGGGCACAGATACGCAGTATTTT.